These 20 T cell receptor beta chains were sequenced from one sample in a study of neurological immune-mediated disorders. TCRdb ran MiXCR on the 5' RACE reads and lists one entry per CDR3 protein. This sample has just over 30,000 distinct CDR3 sequences, with 4% found just once. What was sequenced was CD4+ T cells from blood. These receptors all stem from a woman between 40 and 50 years old in good health.

This clonotype was observed many times. The chain carries TRBV5-5 and TRBJ1-1, with 9 bases lining up with TRBD1. Germline lookup yields CDR1 SGHKS and CDR2 YYEKEE (reference sequence). V shed 1 base and J 4 bases; nucleotides not matched to a gene: 5. This CDR3 is 15 amino acids long. The CDR3 sequence is CASSLSGQGFTEAFF. CDR3 DNA sequence: TGTGCCAGCAGCTTGAGTGGACAGGGGTTCACTGAAGCTTTCTTT.

This clonotype occurred a few times. The CDR3 bases are TGCGCCAGCAGCCAACGTGACAGGGCGGGCGGCTACACCTTC. Its translation: CASSQRDRAGGYTF. The J gene is TRBJ1-2, the V gene TRBV5-1; TRBD1 matches at 7 bases. The CDR3 contains 14 residues. The ends lost 4 bases at V and 8 bases at J; junction bases unmatched: 11. CDR1 and CDR2 (germline): SGHRS, YFSETQ.

This clonotype was seen ten or more times. The chain recombines TRBV5-1 with TRBJ1-2; D is ambiguous. Germline V gene sequence: CDR1 SGHRS, CDR2 YFSETQ. The CDR3 has 16 residues. V was cut by 5 bases and J by 3 bases, with 20 bases left in between. The DNA for the CDR3 is TGCGCCAGCAGTATTCCGGGCCGCTTTCCGGACTATGGCTACACCTTC. Residues: CASSIPGRFPDYGYTF.

This clonotype occurred many times. The chain joins TRBV20-1 to TRBJ2-2, with D unresolved. The CDR3 runs to 14 residues. Per germline, CDR1 DFQATT and CDR2 SNEGSKA (reference sequence). V was cut by 2 bases and J by 2 bases, with 9 bases left in between. CDR3 region: CSARPTGNTGELFF. Here the CDR3 DNA reads TGCAGTGCTAGACCCACCGGTAACACCGGGGAGCTGTTTTTT.

This clonotype was observed many times. The chain joins TRBV18 to TRBJ1-3; D remains unclear. CDR1 is KGHSH, CDR2 LQKENI, per germline. Trimming took 3 bases from V and 0 from J, leaving 12 bases between them. The CDR3 has 16 residues. The CDR3, as DNA: TGTGCCAGCTCACCGGCCAAAGGAATCTCTGGAAACACCATATATTTT. Its translation: CASSPAKGISGNTIYF.

This clonotype was detected many times. The J gene is TRBJ2-3, the V gene TRBV5-1; TRBD2 matches 8 bases. The junction had 3 bases not matched to a gene; V was cut back by 0 bases and J by 0 bases. CDR3 length: 16 residues. CDR1 SGHRS and CDR2 YFSETQ come from the germline V gene. The CDR3 protein is CASSLAPSGSTDTQYF. The CDR3 region has the DNA TGCGCCAGCAGCTTGGCACCTAGCGGGAGCACAGATACGCAGTATTTT.

At least ten counts were recorded for this clonotype. The chain links TRBV7-6 to TRBJ2-5; TRBD1 agrees at 7 bases. The V gene's germline CDR1 is SGHVS and CDR2 FNYEAQ. This CDR3 comprises 15 residues. Trimming took 1 base from V and 5 from J; bases not matched to a gene: 7. CDR3 sequence: CASSLGQGRGETQYF. The DNA for the CDR3 is TGTGCCAGCAGCTTAGGACAGGGAAGGGGGGAGACCCAGTACTTC.

This clonotype was seen at least ten times. The rearrangement links TRBV6-6 to TRBJ1-1, with a possible D match to TRBD1 (5 bases). The CDR3 consists of 12 residues. With 6 bases removed from V and 4 bases from J, the gap between germline ends came to 9 bases. Germline V gene sequence: CDR1 MNHNY, CDR2 SVGAGI (reference sequence). CDR3: CASRRGGTEAFF. As DNA, the CDR3 is TGTGCCAGCAGAAGGGGCGGCACTGAAGCTTTCTTT.

This clonotype was picked up many times. The chain has TRBV7-3 and TRBJ1-2, with a weak D call TRBD1 (6 bases). Germline assignment: CDR1 SGHTA and CDR2 FQGTGA. The CDR3 has 13 residues. Trimming took 5 bases from V and 13 from J, leaving 20 bases between them. This chain's CDR3 is CASSAGVGTPSTF. The CDR3 DNA reads TGTGCCAGCAGCGCGGGGGTCGGGACACCCTCCACCTTC.

This clonotype was seen many times. V usage is TRBV12-3 or TRBV12-4 and J usage is TRBJ2-1; 8 nucleotides align to TRBD1. V lost 6 bases, J lost 9 bases, and 10 bases stayed unmatched. The CDR3 is 14 amino acids. CDR3 sequence: CASRGDRLEGEQFF. DNA for the CDR3: TGTGCCAGCAGGGGGGACAGGCTTGAAGGTGAGCAGTTCTTC.

This clonotype was observed at least ten times. This chain connects TRBV4-1 to TRBJ2-4; D possibly corresponds to TRBD2 (6 bases). The ends were cut back, 4 bases at V and 6 bases at J, with 13 bases in the middle. This CDR3 contains 14 residues. Germline loops: CDR1 MGHRA, CDR2 YSYEKL. DNA of the CDR3: TGCGCCAGCAGCCCCCAAAGGGACTTAAACATTCAGTACTTC. Protein: CASSPQRDLNIQYF.

Ten or more counts support this clonotype. The gene calls are TRBV18 and TRBJ2-1; tentatively, D is TRBD1 or TRBD2 (5 bases each). CDR3 size: 15 residues. Germline values: CDR1 KGHSH, CDR2 LQKENI. Trimming shortened V by 3 bases and J by 6 bases, and 15 bases separated the two germline ends. This CDR3 is CASSPGTPRGNEQFF. CDR3 nucleotides: TGTGCCAGCTCACCCGGGACCCCTCGGGGCAATGAGCAGTTCTTC.

This clonotype has ten or more counts. V is TRBV2 and J is TRBJ2-1, with 9 bases matching TRBD1. Trimming at V came to 6 bases and at J to 5 bases, leaving 8 bases not matched to a gene. This CDR3 has 15 amino acids. The germline CDR1 and CDR2 sequences are SNHLY and FYNNEI. This CDR3 is CASSQDRGIDNEQFF. The CDR3 DNA reads TGTGCCAGCAGCCAAGACAGGGGGATAGACAATGAGCAGTTCTTC. Looking up the rest from reference TRBV2 and TRBJ2-1 gives the full variable domain: EPEVTQTPSHQVTQMGQEVILRCVPISNHLYFYWYRQILGQKVEFLVSFYNNEISEKSEIFDDQFSVERPDGSNFTLKIRSTKLEDSAMYFCASSQDRGIDNEQFFGPGTRLTVL.

This clonotype has ten or more counts. The chain is built from TRBV7-2 and TRBJ1-5, with 9 bases matching TRBD1. Germline V gives CDR1 SGHTA, CDR2 FQGNSA. V trimming: 3 bases; J trimming: 7 bases; junction bases outside the gene matches: 7. The CDR3 spans 15 residues. CDR3 amino acids: CASSFGQGFLQPQHF. In DNA, the CDR3 is TGTGCCAGCAGCTTCGGACAGGGGTTCTTACAGCCCCAGCATTTT.

This clonotype has just a few counts. The chain uses TRBV6-1 and TRBJ1-6, with 9 positions matching TRBD1. V dropped 8 bases and J dropped 11; count of bases not matched to a gene: 10. This CDR3 region has 14 residues. Germline V gene data show CDR1 as MNHNS and CDR2 as SASEGT. CDR3 loop: CASGAGTGRTPLHF. DNA of the CDR3: TGTGCCAGCGGGGCCGGGACAGGGAGGACACCCCTCCACTTT.

This clonotype was counted at least ten times. The gene calls are TRBV20-1 and TRBJ2-1; D perhaps matches TRBD2 (6 bases). CDR1 DFQATT and CDR2 SNEGSKA come from the germline V gene (reference sequence). This CDR3 has 14 residues. V was cut by 6 bases and J by 4 bases, with 16 bases left in between. DNA of the CDR3: TGCAGTGCCCCAGGGAGTAGCGGATACAATGAGCAGTTCTTC. Protein product: CSAPGSSGYNEQFF.

This clonotype was seen at least ten times. The chain carries TRBV12-3 or TRBV12-4 and TRBJ2-7; 7 bases line up with TRBD1. The CDR3 covers 17 residues. Unmatched junction bases numbered 17, after V lost 6 bases and J lost 3 bases. In DNA, the CDR3 is TGTGCCAGCAGCTCTTCCTCAGTGACAGGGCTTTTCTACGAGCAGTACTTC. This codes for CASSSSSVTGLFYEQYF.

The table lists this clonotype with many counts. The CDR3 here is CASSPRRQVVPDTQYF. CDR3 nucleotides: TGTGCCAGCAGCCCTCGGCGTCAAGTGGTCCCAGATACGCAGTATTTT. The chain employs TRBV7-8 and TRBJ2-3; D not resolved. Looked up from germline, CDR1 is SGHVS and CDR2 is FQNEAQ. This CDR3 spans 16 amino acids. Deletions cut 5 bases from V and 4 bases from J, with 19 bases between.

This clonotype was recorded at least ten times. V is TRBV20-1 and J is TRBJ2-7; 11 nucleotides agree with TRBD2. The CDR3 consists of 14 residues. Trimming removed 5 bases from V and 3 bases from J; junction bases left unmatched: 6. The germline V gene encodes CDR1 DFQATT and CDR2 SNEGSKA (reference sequence). The CDR3 nucleotides are TGCAGTGCTCTTATAGCGGGAGGGTTCTACGAGCAGTACTTC. Translating gives CSALIAGGFYEQYF.

This clonotype was picked up many times. The gene calls are TRBV12-3 or TRBV12-4 and TRBJ2-1; 9 bases fit TRBD2. CDR3 length equals 15 residues. After removal of 2 bases from V and 5 bases from J, the junction contained 4 bases not matched to a gene. The CDR3 coding sequence is TGTGCCAGCAGTTTACCTAGCGGGATCCACAATGAGCAGTTCTTC. Protein: CASSLPSGIHNEQFF.